This TCR beta chain was sequenced in a study of CXCR3-negative and CXCR3-positive naive CD8 T cells. Regarding the study as a whole: Memory CD8+ T cell repertoires were far less diverse than both naive subsets. TRB CDR3 hydrophobicity was greater in CXCR3-positive naive cells than in CXCR3-negative naive cells.

Remarks on this clonotype: Its matching antigen is unknown.

The sorter processed each CD8+ T cell subset in triplicate at hundreds of thousands of cells apiece. This CDR3 has 15 amino acids. Germline V gene lookup returns CDR1 SQVTM and CDR2 ANQGSEA. UMI-tagged TRB cDNA libraries were built via 5' RACE. Reanalyzing the 5' RACE reads, TCRdb keeps one entry per CDR3 protein, without DNA. This repertoire comprises some 140,000 distinct CDR3 sequences; its ten largest clones make up 0.41%. The rearrangement links TRBV29-1 to TRBJ2-7; there is no DNA to check the TCRdb D call of TRBD2. The sequence came from a human donor in good health. Some clones in this sample may be carry-over from other donors' samples. The sequenced sample consisted of naive CXCR3+ CD8+ T cells from blood. Subset meaning: CD45RO-CCR7+CD27+CD95- naive CD8+ T cells expressing CXCR3 (TNR3+). The CDR3 loop reads CSVEGTSGRGDEQYF.